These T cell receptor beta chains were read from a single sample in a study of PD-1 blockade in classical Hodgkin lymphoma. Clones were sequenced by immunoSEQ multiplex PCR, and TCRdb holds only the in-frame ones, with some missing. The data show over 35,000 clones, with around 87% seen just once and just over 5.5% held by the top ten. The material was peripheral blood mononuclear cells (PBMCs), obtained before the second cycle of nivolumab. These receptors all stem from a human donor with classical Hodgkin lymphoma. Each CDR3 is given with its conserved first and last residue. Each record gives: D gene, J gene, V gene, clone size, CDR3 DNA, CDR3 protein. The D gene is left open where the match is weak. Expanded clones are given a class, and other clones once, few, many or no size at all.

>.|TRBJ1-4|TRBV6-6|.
TGTGCCAGCAGTTATTTTGGAGGGGAAAAACTGTTTTTT
CASSYFGGEKLFF
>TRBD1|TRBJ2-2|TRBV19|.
TGTGCCAGTAGTAGGAGACAGGGGAACACCGGGGAGCTGTTTTTT
CASSRRQGNTGELFF
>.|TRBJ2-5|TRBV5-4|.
TGTGCCAGCAGCCGAGAGCCTGAGATCCGGGAGACCCAGTACTTC
CASSREPEIRETQYF
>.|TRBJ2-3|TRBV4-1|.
TGCGCCAGCAGCCAAGGAATCGGGGAAGGCACAGATACGCAGTATTTT
CASSQGIGEGTDTQYF
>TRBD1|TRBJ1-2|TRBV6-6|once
TGTGCCAGCAGTTACCTCAGGACAGGGGATGATGGCTACACCTTC
CASSYLRTGDDGYTF
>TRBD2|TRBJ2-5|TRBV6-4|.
TGTGCCAGCAGCCTTGTAGCGGGGGCCGGAGAGACCCAGTACTTC
CASSLVAGAGETQYF
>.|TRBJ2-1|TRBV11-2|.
TGTGCCAGCAGCCGACTGGACAATGAGCAGTTCTTC
CASSRLDNEQFF
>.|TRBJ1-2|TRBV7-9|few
TGTGCCAGCAGCTTAGGGGCAGGGCGTAACTATGGCTACACCTTC
CASSLGAGRNYGYTF
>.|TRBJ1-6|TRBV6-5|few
TGTGCCAGCAGTTACGGTAGCGGAGATAATTCACCCCTCCACTTT
CASSYGSGDNSPLHF
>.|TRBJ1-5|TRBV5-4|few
TGTGCCAGCAGCTTGGGTAGGGGTCCCAATCAGCCCCAGCATTTT
CASSLGRGPNQPQHF
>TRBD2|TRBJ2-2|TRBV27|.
TGTGCCAGCAGTCCGATGGCGGGAGTAGCCACCGGGGAGCTGTTTTTT
CASSPMAGVATGELFF
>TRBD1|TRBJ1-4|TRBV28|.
TGTGCCAGCAGTTCCTCGGGGACAGGGTTAGGAACTAATGAAAAACTGTTTTTT
CASSSSGTGLGTNEKLFF
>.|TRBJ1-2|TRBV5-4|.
TGTGCCAGCAGCTTGGTCAGGGACTATGGCTACACCTTC
CASSLVRDYGYTF
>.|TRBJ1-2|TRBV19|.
TGTGCCACCCAGAGGGATGGCTACACCTTC
CATQRDGYTF
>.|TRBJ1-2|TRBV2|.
TGTGCCAGCAGTGAACCCCTCCGGGGGCCCGGCTATGGCTACACCTTC
CASSEPLRGPGYGYTF
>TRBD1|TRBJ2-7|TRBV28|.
TGTGCCAGCAGTTCCGGGACAGGGCGCCACGAGCAGTACTTC
CASSSGTGRHEQYF
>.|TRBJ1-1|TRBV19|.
TGTGCCAGTAGTATTTCCCTCTCCCCGGGCACTGAAGCTTTCTTT
CASSISLSPGTEAFF
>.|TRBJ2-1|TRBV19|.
TGTGCCAGTAGGGTTACGGGAAGCTCCTACAATGAGCAGTTCTTC
CASRVTGSSYNEQFF
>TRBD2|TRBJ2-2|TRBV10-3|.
TGTGCCATCAGTGCTGGACTAGCCACCGGGGAGCTGTTTTTT
CAISAGLATGELFF
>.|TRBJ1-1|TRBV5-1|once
TGCGCCAGCAGCTTCCAGGGGCTTGACGCTTTCTTT
CASSFQGLDAFF
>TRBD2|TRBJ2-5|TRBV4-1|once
TGCGCCAGCAGCCAAGATGGGACTAGCGGGAGTGAGACCCAGTACTTC
CASSQDGTSGSETQYF
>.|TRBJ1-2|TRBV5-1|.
TGCGCCAGCAGCCTTGCCCGCGGGATAGCTTCTAACTATGGCTACACCTTC
CASSLARGIASNYGYTF
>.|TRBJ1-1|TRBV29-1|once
TGCAGCGTTGAAGATGGGTTTGCTGAAGCTTTCTTT
CSVEDGFAEAFF
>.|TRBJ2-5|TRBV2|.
TGTGCCAGCAGTATTAACGGAGGGGGCAGAGAGACCCAGTACTTC
CASSINGGGRETQYF
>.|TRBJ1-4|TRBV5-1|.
TGCGCCAGCAGCCCATTACCGTGGGGCTCTAGGGAAAAACTGTTTTTT
CASSPLPWGSREKLFF
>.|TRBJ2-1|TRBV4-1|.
TGCGCCAGCAGCCACAATACCAATGAGCAGTTCTTC
CASSHNTNEQFF
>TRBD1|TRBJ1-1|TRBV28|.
TGTGCCAGCAGCCAAAGCAGGGGGCGACACACTGAAGCTTTCTTT
CASSQSRGRHTEAFF
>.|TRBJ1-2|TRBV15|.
TGTGCCACCAGCACCTTCCTATATGGCTACACCTTC
CATSTFLYGYTF
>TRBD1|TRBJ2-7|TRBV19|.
TGTGCCAGTAGTATCTCCACAGGGGGAAGCTACGAGCAGTACTTC
CASSISTGGSYEQYF
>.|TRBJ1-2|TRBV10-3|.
TGTGCCATCACCAGGACGGATAACTATGGCTACACCTTC
CAITRTDNYGYTF
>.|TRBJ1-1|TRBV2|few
TGTGCCAGCAGTTTGAACCAGGGGCCGAACACTGAAGCTTTCTTT
CASSLNQGPNTEAFF
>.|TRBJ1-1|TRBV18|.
TGTGCCAGCTCACCCCCTGACGGGAGGAACACTGAAGCTTTCTTT
CASSPPDGRNTEAFF
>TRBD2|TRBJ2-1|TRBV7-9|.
TGTGCCAGCAGCTTACTCCGACTTCTAGCGGGAGGTTCCTACAATGAGCAGTTCTTC
CASSLLRLLAGGSYNEQFF
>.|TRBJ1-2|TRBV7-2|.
TGTGCCAGCAGCTTAGGTCCCGCCCGCGACTATGGCTACACCTTC
CASSLGPARDYGYTF
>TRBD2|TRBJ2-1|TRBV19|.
TGTGCCAGTAGTCCGGGACTAGCGCCGGACAATGAGCAGTTCTTC
CASSPGLAPDNEQFF
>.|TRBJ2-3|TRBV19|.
TGTGCCAGTAGACCTTTTTGGACCAGCACAGATACGCAGTATTTT
CASRPFWTSTDTQYF
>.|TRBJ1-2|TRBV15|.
TGTGCCACCAGCCTGGGGCCTACGGAAAGTAACTATGGCTACACCTTC
CATSLGPTESNYGYTF
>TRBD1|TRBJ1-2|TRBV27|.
TGTGCCAGCAGTTCCCTTCGACAGGGTACGTTCCACTATGGCTACACCTTC
CASSSLRQGTFHYGYTF
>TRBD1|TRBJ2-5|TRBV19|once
TGTGCCAGTAGTAACCAGGGGGCATTCTTCGAGACCCAGTACTTC
CASSNQGAFFETQYF
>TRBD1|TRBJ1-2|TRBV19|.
TGTGCCAGTAGTACCCGACAGGGGGCCTTTCGGACCTATGGCTACACCTTC
CASSTRQGAFRTYGYTF
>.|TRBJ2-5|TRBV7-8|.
TGTGCCAGCAGCTTCCGGGATCCCGGAGAGACCCAGTACTTC
CASSFRDPGETQYF
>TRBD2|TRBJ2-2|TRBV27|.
TGTGCCAGCAGTCCAAGGACTAGCGGGAACACCGGGGAGCTGTTTTTT
CASSPRTSGNTGELFF